This T cell receptor beta chain was identified in a study of naive and memory T cell subsets. General observations from the study: Gini index rose across naive, CM, EM and EMRA in CD4 and CD8.

Both TRBC1 and TRBC2 were covered by a beta constant-region primer of two equimolar oligonucleotides. The ligated cDNA underwent four PCR rounds using SP2 and nested alpha and beta constant-region primers. A 12-nucleotide UMI and the SP2 primer were added to the cDNA 3' end by oligonucleotide ligation. TCRdb used MiXCR to reprocess the UMI-ligation and nested PCR reads, holding one entry per CDR3 protein. The top ten clones hold 1.2% of a sample with approximately 80,000 distinct CDR3 sequences, about 8.2% of them seen once. This CDR3 is 22 amino acids long. After removal of 3 bases from V and 0 bases from J, the junction contained 16 bases not matched to a gene. Germline CDR1 is MNHEY and CDR2 is SVGEGT. Details on this clonotype: The antigen is undetermined.

The receptor comes from a human donor in good health. V gene TRBV6-2 or TRBV6-3 combines with J gene TRBJ2-2; 13 bases agree with TRBD2. Material for sequencing was naive CD8+ T cells from blood. The CDR3 region has the DNA TGTGCCAGCAGTTATTCCCCTTCGCCAGGACTAGCGGGAGCCTCGAACACCGGGGAGCTGTTTTTT. The encoded protein is CASSYSPSPGLAGASNTGELFF.